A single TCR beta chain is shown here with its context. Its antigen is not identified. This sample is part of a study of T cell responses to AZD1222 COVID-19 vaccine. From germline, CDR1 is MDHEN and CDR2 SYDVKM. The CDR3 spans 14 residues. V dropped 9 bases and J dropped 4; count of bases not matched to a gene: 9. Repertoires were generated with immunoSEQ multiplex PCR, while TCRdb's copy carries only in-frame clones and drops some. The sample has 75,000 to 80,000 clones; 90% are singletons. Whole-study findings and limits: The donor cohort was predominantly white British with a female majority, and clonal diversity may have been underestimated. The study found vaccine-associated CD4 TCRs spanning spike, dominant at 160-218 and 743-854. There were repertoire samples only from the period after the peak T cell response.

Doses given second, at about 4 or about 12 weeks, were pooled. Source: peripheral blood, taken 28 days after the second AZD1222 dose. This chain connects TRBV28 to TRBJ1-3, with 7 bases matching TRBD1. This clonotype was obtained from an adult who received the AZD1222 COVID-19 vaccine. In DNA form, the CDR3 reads TGTGCCAGTGTACCAGGGGGGCAAGGAAACACCATATATTTT. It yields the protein CASVPGGQGNTIYF.